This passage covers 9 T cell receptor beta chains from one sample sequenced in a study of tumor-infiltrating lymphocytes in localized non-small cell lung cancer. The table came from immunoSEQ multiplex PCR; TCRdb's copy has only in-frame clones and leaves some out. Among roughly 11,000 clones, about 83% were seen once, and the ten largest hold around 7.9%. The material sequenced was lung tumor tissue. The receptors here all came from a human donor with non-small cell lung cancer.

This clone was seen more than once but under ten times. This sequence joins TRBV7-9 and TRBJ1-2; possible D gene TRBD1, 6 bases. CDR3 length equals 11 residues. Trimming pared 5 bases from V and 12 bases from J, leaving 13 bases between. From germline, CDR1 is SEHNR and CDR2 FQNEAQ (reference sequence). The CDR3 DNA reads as TGTGCCAGCAGCCCTAGACAGGCGGACACCTTC. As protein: CASSPRQADTF.

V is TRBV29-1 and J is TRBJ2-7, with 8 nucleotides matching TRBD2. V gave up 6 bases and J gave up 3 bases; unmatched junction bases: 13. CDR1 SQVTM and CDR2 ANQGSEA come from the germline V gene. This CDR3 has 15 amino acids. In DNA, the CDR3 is TGCAGCGTCCTCTGGGGAGGAGCGGGGGACTACGAGCAGTACTTC. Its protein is CSVLWGGAGDYEQYF.

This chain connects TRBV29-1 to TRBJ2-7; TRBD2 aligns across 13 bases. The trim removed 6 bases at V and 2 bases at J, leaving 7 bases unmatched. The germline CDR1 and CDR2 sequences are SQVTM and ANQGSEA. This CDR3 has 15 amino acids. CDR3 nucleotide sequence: TGCAGCGTGGTTGGACTAGCGGGGGTCGCCTACGAGCAGTACTTC. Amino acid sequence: CSVVGLAGVAYEQYF.

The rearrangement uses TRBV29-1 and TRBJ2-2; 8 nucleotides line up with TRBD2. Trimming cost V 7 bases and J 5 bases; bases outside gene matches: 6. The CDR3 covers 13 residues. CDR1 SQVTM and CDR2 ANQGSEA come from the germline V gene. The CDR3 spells CSAGTSRTGELFF. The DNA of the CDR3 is TGCAGCGCTGGGACTAGTCGGACCGGGGAGCTGTTTTTT.

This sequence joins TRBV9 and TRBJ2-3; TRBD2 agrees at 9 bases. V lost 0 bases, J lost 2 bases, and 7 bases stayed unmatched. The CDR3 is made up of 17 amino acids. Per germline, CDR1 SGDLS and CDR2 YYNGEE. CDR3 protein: CASSVGASGTSTDTQYF. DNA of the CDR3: TGTGCCAGCAGCGTAGGAGCTAGCGGGACCTCCACAGATACGCAGTATTTT. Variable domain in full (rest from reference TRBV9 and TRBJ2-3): DSGVTQTPKHLITATGQRVTLRCSPRSGDLSVYWYQQSLDQGLQFLIQYYNGEERAKGNILERFSAQQFPDLHSELNLSSLELGDSALYFCASSVGASGTSTDTQYFGPGTRLTVL.

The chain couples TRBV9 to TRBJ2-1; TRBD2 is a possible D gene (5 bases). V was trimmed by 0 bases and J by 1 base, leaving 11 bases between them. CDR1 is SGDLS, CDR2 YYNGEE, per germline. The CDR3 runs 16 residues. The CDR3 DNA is TGTGCCAGCAGCGTAGCTACCGGGGAGTCCTACAATGAGCAGTTCTTC. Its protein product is CASSVATGESYNEQFF. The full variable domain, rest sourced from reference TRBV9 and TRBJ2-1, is DSGVTQTPKHLITATGQRVTLRCSPRSGDLSVYWYQQSLDQGLQFLIQYYNGEERAKGNILERFSAQQFPDLHSELNLSSLELGDSALYFCASSVATGESYNEQFFGPGTRLTVL.

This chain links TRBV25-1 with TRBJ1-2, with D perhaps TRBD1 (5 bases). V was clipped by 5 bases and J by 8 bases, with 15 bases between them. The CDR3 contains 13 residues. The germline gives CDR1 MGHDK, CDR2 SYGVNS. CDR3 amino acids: CASSIKGTGGYTF. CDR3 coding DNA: TGTGCCAGCAGTATTAAAGGGACGGGGGGCTACACCTTC.

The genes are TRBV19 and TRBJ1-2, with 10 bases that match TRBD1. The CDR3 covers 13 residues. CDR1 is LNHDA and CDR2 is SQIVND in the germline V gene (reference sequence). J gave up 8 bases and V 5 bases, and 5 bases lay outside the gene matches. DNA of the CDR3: TGTGCCAGTAGTCTTGGGACAGGGGTGGGCTACACCTTC. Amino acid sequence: CASSLGTGVGYTF.

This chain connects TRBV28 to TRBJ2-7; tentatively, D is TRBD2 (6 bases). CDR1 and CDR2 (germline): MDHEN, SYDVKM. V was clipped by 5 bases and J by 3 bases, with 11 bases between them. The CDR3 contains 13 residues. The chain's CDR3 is CASSTRDFYEQYF. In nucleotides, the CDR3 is TGTGCCAGCAGTACCCGGGACTTCTACGAGCAGTACTTC.